Only one count was recorded for the clone carrying this TCR beta chain. This sample was included in a study of blood T cell repertoires in COVID-19. Study at large: PBMCs, B-cell-depleted T cells, or T cells were the source of the cDNA or gDNA that made up the material.

The data were produced by immunoSEQ multiplex PCR, yet TCRdb's version contains in-frame clones alone and is incomplete. The sample holds about 120,000 clones; 90% are singletons and the top ten take less than 2%. The V gene's germline CDR1 is MDHEN and CDR2 SYDVKM. The CDR3 is made up of 14 amino acids. Trimming took 3 bases from V and 4 from J; bases not matched to a gene: 2. The clonotype comes from a human donor with active COVID-19. The donor label of this sample is uncertain. Sequenced material: peripheral blood. This chain joins TRBV28 and TRBJ2-3, with 9 bases aligning to TRBD2. As DNA, the CDR3 is TGTGCCAGCAGTTTGACTAGCGGTGCAGATACGCAGTATTTT. Protein sequence: CASSLTSGADTQYF.